The present T cell receptor (beta chain) was sequenced within a study of cytomegalovirus exposure and HLA in healthy donors. Points from the study as a whole: Cytomegalovirus status was reportedly diagnosed by the classifier with high specificity and sensitivity. According to a subsequent analysis, TCR clusters from the first cohort were inclined to appear together in the 120 validation repertoires. According to the study, roughly 180 TCR beta chains were cytomegalovirus-associated. Among the CMV-associated chains, a few were confirmed in vitro as specific for CMV antigens.

Concerning this clone: Its specificity is not known.

Sequenced by immunoSEQ multiplex PCR; TCRdb stores in-frame clones only, minus some. The table lists 120,000 to 150,000 clones, 80% to 90% of them singletons, with more than 1.4% in the top ten. The CDR3 totals 19 residues. CDR1 is MDHEN, CDR2 SYDVKM, per germline. Trimming at V came to 5 bases and at J to 1 base, leaving 14 bases not matched to a gene. Sequencing input: PBMCs. The clonotype originates from a woman aged 25 to 45 in good health and CMV-seronegative. This sequence joins TRBV28 and TRBJ2-2, with 9 bases identical to TRBD1. For the CDR3, the DNA is TGTGCCAGCAGTCCGACCCGTCCCGGGACAGGGTTGAACACCGGGGAGCTGTTTTTT. This codes for CASSPTRPGTGLNTGELFF.